This T cell receptor (beta chain) was recorded in a study of shared clonotypes between healthy human individuals. CD4+ cells yielded CD45RA+ naive and CD45RA-negative memory subsets. TCRdb's copy holds only in-frame clones and misses some; the assay was immunoSEQ multiplex PCR. The sample carries roughly 2 million clones, 85% to 95% recorded once. Germline-derived CDR1 and CDR2 are SGHRS and YFSETQ. Germline trimming cut 2 bases from V and 5 bases from J; bases unmatched to any gene: 5. This CDR3 region has 16 residues. The chain couples TRBV5-1 to TRBJ2-3, with 13 bases identical to TRBD2. The sequenced sample was naive CD4+ T cells sorted from blood. Subset given: CD45RA+ positively selected. The sequence was collected from a man aged 18 to 29 in good health. CDR3 loop: CASSFGLAGVGDTQYF. DNA for the CDR3: TGCGCCAGCAGCTTTGGACTAGCGGGAGTGGGAGATACGCAGTATTTT.